Listed below are T cell receptor beta chains from one sample, sequenced in a study of somatic mutations in cytotoxic T cells in rheumatoid arthritis. Only in-frame clones appear in the TCRdb table, and some are missing; sequencing was by immunoSEQ multiplex PCR. The table records thousands of clones, roughly four fifths of them present only once. Input material: CD8+ T cells sorted from blood. The receptors come from an adult with rheumatoid arthritis. Both conserved end residues are part of each CDR3. The order of the fields is V gene, D gene, clone size, J gene, CDR3 protein. D genes are given only for firm matches. The listing skips clone size in some rows; elsewhere it reads once, few, many or a size class.

V gene: TRBV27
D gene: .
clone size: .
J gene: TRBJ1-4
CDR3 protein: CASSLSPGSRKLFF

V gene: TRBV9
D gene: .
clone size: few
J gene: TRBJ2-7
CDR3 protein: CASSVDGGAGEQYF

V gene: TRBV19
D gene: TRBD2
clone size: .
J gene: TRBJ2-1
CDR3 protein: CASSIVAGDYNEQFF

V gene: TRBV7-9
D gene: .
clone size: once
J gene: TRBJ2-1
CDR3 protein: CASSTPGTPNEQFF

V gene: TRBV4-1
D gene: .
clone size: .
J gene: TRBJ2-2
CDR3 protein: CASSQDPPDTGELFF

V gene: TRBV6-5
D gene: TRBD1
clone size: .
J gene: TRBJ2-1
CDR3 protein: CATWGNRGNEQFF

V gene: TRBV6-6
D gene: .
clone size: .
J gene: TRBJ2-7
CDR3 protein: CASTQDTYSYEQYF

V gene: TRBV6-5
D gene: .
clone size: .
J gene: TRBJ2-5
CDR3 protein: CASSSLVGAGAQYF

V gene: TRBV6-5
D gene: .
clone size: .
J gene: TRBJ2-3
CDR3 protein: CASSYRGGVSTDTQYF

V gene: TRBV10-3
D gene: .
clone size: .
J gene: TRBJ1-3
CDR3 protein: CAISESTRAGNTIYF

V gene: TRBV27
D gene: .
clone size: .
J gene: TRBJ2-1
CDR3 protein: CASSVVSSYNEQFF

V gene: TRBV7-8
D gene: .
clone size: .
J gene: TRBJ1-6
CDR3 protein: CASIRGSSYNSPLHF

V gene: TRBV5-4
D gene: .
clone size: .
J gene: TRBJ2-7
CDR3 protein: CASSPSGQPYEQYF

V gene: TRBV11-2
D gene: TRBD2
clone size: .
J gene: TRBJ2-2
CDR3 protein: CASSRTSGTPNTGELFF

V gene: TRBV30
D gene: .
clone size: .
J gene: TRBJ2-2
CDR3 protein: CAWKQGDGDTGELFF

V gene: TRBV29-1
D gene: .
clone size: .
J gene: TRBJ2-7
CDR3 protein: CSARDTTFEQYF

V gene: TRBV6-1
D gene: TRBD2
clone size: .
J gene: TRBJ2-1
CDR3 protein: CASSEYASGANYNEQFF

V gene: TRBV10-3
D gene: .
clone size: .
J gene: TRBJ2-7
CDR3 protein: CAISEPKWGPPEQYF

V gene: TRBV27
D gene: TRBD1
clone size: few
J gene: TRBJ2-2
CDR3 protein: CATTIGTEFTGELFF

V gene: TRBV19
D gene: TRBD1
clone size: few
J gene: TRBJ2-7
CDR3 protein: CASSFGTEAYEQYF

V gene: TRBV5-4
D gene: .
clone size: .
J gene: TRBJ2-3
CDR3 protein: CASSPGVSDFTDTQYF

V gene: TRBV15
D gene: .
clone size: .
J gene: TRBJ2-5
CDR3 protein: CATSKSRATKETQYF

V gene: TRBV7-8
D gene: .
clone size: .
J gene: TRBJ1-5
CDR3 protein: CASRSGTSYQPQHF

V gene: TRBV9
D gene: TRBD2
clone size: .
J gene: TRBJ2-2
CDR3 protein: CASSPGRATGELFF

V gene: TRBV30
D gene: .
clone size: .
J gene: TRBJ1-6
CDR3 protein: CAWTGEGNSPLHF

V gene: TRBV4-1
D gene: .
clone size: .
J gene: TRBJ2-1
CDR3 protein: CASSRGPAGEQFF

V gene: TRBV6-6
D gene: TRBD1
clone size: few
J gene: TRBJ1-5
CDR3 protein: CATRQGWGNQPQHF

V gene: TRBV30
D gene: .
clone size: .
J gene: TRBJ1-5
CDR3 protein: CAWRTANQPQHF